This T cell receptor (beta chain) was recovered during a study of OX40 agonist ivuxolimab in advanced cancers. On the study more broadly: Intravenous ivuxolimab was administered to patients every 2 weeks at 0.01 to 10 mg/kg. Mean age around 64 years, range about 23 to 79; around 80% male.

Study results and caveats: Among the lowest peripheral clonal expansion occurred in 0.1-3.0 mg/kg partial responders. There were also nonresponders showing low normalized T-cell clonal expansion.

Regarding this clone: Its specificity is unknown.

This CDR3 comprises 15 residues. The germline gives CDR1 KGHSH, CDR2 LQKENI. Deletions cut 2 bases from V and 1 base from J, with 11 bases between. TCRdb's table, derived via immunoSEQ multiplex PCR, lists solely in-frame clones and lacks some. The sample has more than 65,000 clones, around nine tenths seen once. The specimen comprised CD4+ or CD8+ T cells sorted from blood, sampled in a trial of the OX40 agonist ivuxolimab. The chain recombines TRBV18 with TRBJ1-1; D ambiguous. This TCR was recovered from an adult with an advanced solid tumor such as melanoma, head and neck, liver or kidney cancer. The CDR3 spells CASSPLTVRNTEAFF. CDR3 coding DNA: TGTGCCAGCTCACCATTGACGGTGCGGAACACTGAAGCTTTCTTT.